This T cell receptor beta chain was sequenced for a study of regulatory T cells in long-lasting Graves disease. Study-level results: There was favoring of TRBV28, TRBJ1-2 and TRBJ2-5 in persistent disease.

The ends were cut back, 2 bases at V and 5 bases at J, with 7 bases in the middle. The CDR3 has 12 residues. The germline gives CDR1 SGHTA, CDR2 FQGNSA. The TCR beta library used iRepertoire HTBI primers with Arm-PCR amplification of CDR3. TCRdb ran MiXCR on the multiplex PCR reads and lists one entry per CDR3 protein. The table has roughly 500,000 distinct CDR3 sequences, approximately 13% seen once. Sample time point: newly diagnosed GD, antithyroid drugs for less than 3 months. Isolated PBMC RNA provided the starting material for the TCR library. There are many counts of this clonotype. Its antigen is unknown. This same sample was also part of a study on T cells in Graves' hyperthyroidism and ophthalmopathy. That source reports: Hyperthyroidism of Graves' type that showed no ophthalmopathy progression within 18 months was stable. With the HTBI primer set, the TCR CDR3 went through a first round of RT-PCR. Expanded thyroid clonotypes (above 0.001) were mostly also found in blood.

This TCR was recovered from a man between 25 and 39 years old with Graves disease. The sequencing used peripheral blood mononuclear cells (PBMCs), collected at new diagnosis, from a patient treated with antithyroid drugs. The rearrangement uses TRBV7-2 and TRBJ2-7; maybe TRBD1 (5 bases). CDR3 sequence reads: CASSLKGDEQYF. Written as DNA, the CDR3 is TGTGCCAGCAGCTTAAAAGGGGACGAGCAGTACTTC.